One T cell receptor (beta chain) is described in this entry. This entry is derived from a study of identical twins. Via MiXCR, TCRdb re-called the 5' RACE reads, giving one row per CDR3 protein. The sample has 400,000 to 650,000 distinct CDR3 sequences; 20% to 25% are singletons. There are 14 residues in the CDR3. Trimming stripped 6 bases from V and 4 bases from J, with 15 bases between. Germline values: CDR1 SNHLY, CDR2 FYNNEI. These data also formed part of another study, on T cells expressing NK-cell markers.

The chain employs TRBV2 and TRBJ2-5; maybe TRBD2 (6 bases). What was sequenced was CD4+ T cells sorted from blood. The TCR originated in a woman aged 18-30 years in good health. CDR3 protein: CASSHRRGRETQYF. For the CDR3, the DNA is TGTGCCAGCAGCCACCGGCGGGGACGAGAGACCCAGTACTTC.